A selection of T cell receptor beta chains follows, all from one sample in a study of blood T cells in healthy people across ages. One entry per CDR3 protein results from TCRdb running MiXCR on the 5' RACE reads. There are approximately 1.5 million distinct CDR3 sequences in the sample; about 35% occur only once, and about 11% lies in the top ten. The sequenced sample consisted of blood. The origin of the receptors is a woman aged 30 to 39 in good health. Both conserved end residues are part of each CDR3. The order of the fields is clone size, J gene, D gene, V gene, CDR3 DNA, CDR3 protein. A D gene is named only where the DNA matches it firmly. Clone size is given for some rows only: seen once, a few or many times, or a class if the clone is expanded.

>once|TRBJ2-3|.|TRBV10-3
TGTGTCATCAGGGTACTAGCTAGCGATACGCAGTATTTT
CVIRVLASDTQYF
>.|TRBJ2-3|TRBD1|TRBV3-1
TGTGCCAGCAGCCCCGGACAGGGGAGGGCCACAGATACGCAGTATTTT
CASSPGQGRATDTQYF
>few|TRBJ2-7|.|TRBV3-1
TGTGCCAGCAGCCAAAGGGGGACCTCCTACGAGCAGTACTTC
CASSQRGTSYEQYF
>.|TRBJ2-1|TRBD2|TRBV5-1
TGCGCCAGCAGCTTGTTTTGGACTAGCGGTACCATCCTCGATCGGAATGAGCAGTTCTTC
CASSLFWTSGTILDRNEQFF
>.|TRBJ2-3|.|TRBV4-1
TGCGCCAGCGGCCAAGTATTCGGGCGCATGAGGCGGGATACGCAGTATTTT
CASGQVFGRMRRDTQYF
>.|TRBJ1-2|TRBD1|TRBV5-5
TGTGCCAGCAGCTTTTCGACAGGGGCTAACTATGGCTACACCTTC
CASSFSTGANYGYTF
>.|TRBJ2-5|.|TRBV4-2
TGTGCCAGCAGCCAAGGGCTCATCGGGGGTGAGCAGTACTTC
CASSQGLIGGEQYF
>.|TRBJ2-5|TRBD2|TRBV6-8
TGTGCCAGCAGTTACTCTTGGGAGGGCAGCGAGACCCAGTACTTC
CASSYSWEGSETQYF
>.|TRBJ2-5|TRBD1|TRBV5-1
TGCGCCAGCAGCGGCGGACAGGGAGGCCAAGAGACCCAGTACTTC
CASSGGQGGQETQYF
>.|TRBJ1-2|.|TRBV3-1
TGTGCCAGCAGCCAAGGGGGCGCCGGTAATGGCTACATCTTC
CASSQGGAGNGYIF
>.|TRBJ2-7|TRBD2|TRBV5-6
TGTGCCAGCAGCCCGGGTGGGAGCGGGAGTGGAATCGGGCAGTACTTC
CASSPGGSGSGIGQYF
>.|TRBJ2-7|.|TRBV18
TGTGCCAGCTCATCTGGATCACCCGCCTACGAGCAGTACTTC
CASSSGSPAYEQYF
>.|TRBJ2-7|.|TRBV5-5
TGTGCCAGCAGCCAACAGGAGATCCACGAGCAGTACTTC
CASSQQEIHEQYF
>few|TRBJ2-1|.|TRBV5-1
TGCGCCAGCAGCTTGGGTGGGGCCCGCTCCTACAATGAGCAGTTCTTC
CASSLGGARSYNEQFF
>.|TRBJ2-1|.|TRBV4-2
TGTGCCAGCAGCCAAGAGGAGCAGAATGAGCAGTTCTTC
CASSQEEQNEQFF
>.|TRBJ1-5|.|TRBV27
TGTGCCAGCAGTCCTGTAGGAGGGATAAATCAGCCCCAGCATTTT
CASSPVGGINQPQHF
>.|TRBJ2-1|TRBD2|TRBV19
TGTGCCAGTAGGGCAGCGGGGGTTTTTTACAATGAGCAGTTCTTC
CASRAAGVFYNEQFF
>few|TRBJ2-5|.|TRBV4-1
TGCGCCAGCAGCCAAGCGCCAGGGGAGACCCAGTACTTC
CASSQAPGETQYF
>.|TRBJ1-1|.|TRBV5-1
TGCGCCAGCAGCTATGGCCCGATGAACACTGAAGCTTTCTTT
CASSYGPMNTEAFF
>.|TRBJ2-4|.|TRBV27
TGTGCCAGCAGTTCACAGGATCCCTCGAGGAGCAAAAACATTCAGTACTTC
CASSSQDPSRSKNIQYF
>.|TRBJ1-1|.|TRBV13
TGTGCCAGCAGCTCCGAGCAGTACCACACTGAAGCTTTCTTT
CASSSEQYHTEAFF
>.|TRBJ1-6|.|TRBV6-1
TGTGCCAGCAGTGTCCTCAGGGATTCACCCCTCCACTTT
CASSVLRDSPLHF
>few|TRBJ2-3|.|TRBV7-9
TGTGCCAGCAGCTTATCGGACGCGCAGTATTTT
CASSLSDAQYF